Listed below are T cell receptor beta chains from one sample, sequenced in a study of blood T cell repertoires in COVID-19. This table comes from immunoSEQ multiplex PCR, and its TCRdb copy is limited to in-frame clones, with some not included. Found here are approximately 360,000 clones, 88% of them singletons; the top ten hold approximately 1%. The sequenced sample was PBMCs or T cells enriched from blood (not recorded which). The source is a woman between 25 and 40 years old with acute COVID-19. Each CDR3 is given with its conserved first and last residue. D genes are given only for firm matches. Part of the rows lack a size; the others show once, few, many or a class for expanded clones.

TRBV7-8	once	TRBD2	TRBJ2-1	CASSSSGTKNEQFF	TGTGCCAGCAGCTCCTCCGGGACTAAGAATGAGCAGTTCTTC
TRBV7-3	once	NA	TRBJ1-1	CASSLRQGTEAFF	TGTGCCAGCAGCTTACGACAAGGCACTGAAGCTTTCTTT
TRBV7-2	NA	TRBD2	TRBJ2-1	CASSLDGTSPSNEQFF	TGTGCCAGCAGCTTAGATGGGACTAGTCCCTCCAATGAGCAGTTCTTC
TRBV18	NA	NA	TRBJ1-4	CASSPGLNEKLFF	TGTGCCAGCTCACCTGGACTGAATGAAAAACTGTTTTTT
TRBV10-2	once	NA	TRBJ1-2	CASSLDGRVNYGYTF	TGCGCCAGCAGTCTAGACGGGCGGGTTAACTATGGCTACACCTTC
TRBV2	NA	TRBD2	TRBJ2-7	CASSPLAGARSYEQYF	TGTGCCAGCAGCCCGTTAGCGGGGGCCCGTTCCTACGAGCAGTACTTC
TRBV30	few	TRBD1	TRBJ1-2	CAWQDRGYGYTF	TGTGCCTGGCAGGACAGGGGCTATGGCTACACCTTC
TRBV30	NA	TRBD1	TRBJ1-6	CAWSVLGQGNSPLHF	TGTGCCTGGAGTGTACTCGGACAGGGTAATTCACCCCTCCACTTT
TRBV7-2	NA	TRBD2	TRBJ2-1	CASSLARAGGPDEQFF	TGTGCCAGCAGCTTAGCGCGAGCGGGGGGGCCGGATGAGCAGTTCTTC
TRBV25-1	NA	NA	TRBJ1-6	CASSDSGIGSPLHF	TGTGCCAGCAGTGATTCAGGGATCGGTTCACCCCTCCACTTT
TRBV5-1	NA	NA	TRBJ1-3	CASSEGAGPTGNTIYF	TGCGCCAGCTCCGAAGGGGCAGGGCCGACTGGAAACACCATATATTTT
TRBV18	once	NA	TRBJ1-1	CASSPLSGGTEAFF	TGTGCCAGCTCACCTCTGAGCGGGGGTACTGAAGCTTTCTTT
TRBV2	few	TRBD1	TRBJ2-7	CASSQDRASSYEQYF	TGTGCCAGCAGCCAGGACAGGGCTAGCTCCTACGAGCAGTACTTC
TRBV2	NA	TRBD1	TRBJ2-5	CASSANVPGQPQETQYF	TGTGCCAGCAGTGCTAACGTACCGGGACAGCCCCAAGAGACCCAGTACTTC
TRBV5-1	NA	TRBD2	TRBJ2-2	CASSAEGLPTGELFF	TGCGCCAGCAGCGCGGAGGGACTACCCACCGGGGAGCTGTTTTTT
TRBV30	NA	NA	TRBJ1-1	CAWWQGPRSNTEAFF	TGTGCCTGGTGGCAGGGGCCCAGATCGAACACTGAAGCTTTCTTT
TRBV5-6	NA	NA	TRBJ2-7	CASSPARGYYEQYF	TGTGCCAGCAGCCCAGCTCGAGGGTACTACGAGCAGTACTTC
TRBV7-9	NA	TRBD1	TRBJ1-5	CASSLEGGGEPQHF	TGTGCCAGCAGCTTAGAAGGGGGCGGAGAGCCCCAGCATTTT
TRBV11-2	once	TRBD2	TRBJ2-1	CASSRTSGGGPLQGEQFF	TGTGCCAGCAGCCGGACTAGCGGGGGGGGGCCCCTACAGGGTGAGCAGTTCTTC
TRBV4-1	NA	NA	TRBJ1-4	CASSQAVNEKLFF	TGCGCCAGCAGCCAAGCGGTCAATGAAAAACTGTTTTTT
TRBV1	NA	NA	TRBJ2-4	CTSSQPDSRDYISAKNIQYF	TGCACCAGCAGCCAACCGGACAGCCGGGACTATATATCGGCCAAAAACATTCAGTACTTC
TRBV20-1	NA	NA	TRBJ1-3	CSASGTPGNTIYF	TGCAGTGCTAGTGGGACACCCGGAAACACCATATATTTT
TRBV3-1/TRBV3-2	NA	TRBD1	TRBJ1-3	CASSPLGGLGNTIYF	TGTGCCAGCAGCCCCTTAGGGGGCTTGGGAAACACCATATATTTT
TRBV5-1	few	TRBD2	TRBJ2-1	CASSTGLAVEQFF	TGCGCCAGCAGCACAGGACTAGCGGTCGAGCAGTTCTTC
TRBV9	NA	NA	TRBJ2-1	CASSVGRGTYNEQFF	TGTGCCAGCAGCGTAGGGCGGGGAACCTACAATGAGCAGTTCTTC
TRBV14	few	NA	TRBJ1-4	CASSAFQEKLFF	TGTGCCAGCAGCGCCTTTCAGGAAAAACTGTTTTTT
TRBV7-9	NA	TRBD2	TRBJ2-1	CASSFGIAGGSYNEQFF	TGTGCCAGCAGCTTTGGGATAGCGGGGGGGTCCTACAATGAGCAGTTCTTC
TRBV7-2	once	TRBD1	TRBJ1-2	CASSLEGQGSYTF	TGTGCCAGCAGCTTAGAGGGACAGGGGAGCTACACCTTC
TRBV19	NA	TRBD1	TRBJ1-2	CASSTTGTGIKRNYGYTF	TGTGCCAGTAGTACGACCGGGACAGGGATTAAGAGAAACTATGGCTACACCTTC
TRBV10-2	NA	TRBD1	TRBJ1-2	CASSDSGTAYESYGYTF	TGCGCCAGCAGTGATTCCGGGACAGCCTATGAATCCTATGGCTACACCTTC
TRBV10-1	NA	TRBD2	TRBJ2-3	CASSDSGGAGDTQYF	TGCGCCAGCAGCGACAGCGGGGGGGCCGGGGATACGCAGTATTTT
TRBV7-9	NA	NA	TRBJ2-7	CASSVSGAYEQYF	TGTGCCAGCAGCGTCTCGGGGGCCTACGAGCAGTACTTC
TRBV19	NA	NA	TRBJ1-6	CASSLGGNSPLHF	TGTGCCAGTAGTTTGGGAGGTAATTCACCCCTCCACTTT
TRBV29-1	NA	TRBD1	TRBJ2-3	CSVERTGWTDTQYF	TGCAGCGTTGAAAGGACAGGGTGGACAGATACGCAGTATTTT
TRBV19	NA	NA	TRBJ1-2	CASAGQSPNYGYTF	TGTGCCAGTGCCGGACAGTCCCCTAACTATGGCTACACCTTC
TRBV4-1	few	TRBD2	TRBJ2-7	CASSPLGLPSYEQYF	TGCGCCAGCAGCCCCTTGGGACTACCCTCCTACGAGCAGTACTTC
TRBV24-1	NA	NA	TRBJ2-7	CATSDRTASSYEQYF	TGTGCCACCAGTGATCGGACAGCGAGCTCCTACGAGCAGTACTTC
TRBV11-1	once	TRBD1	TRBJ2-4	CASSLGQGGAKNIQYF	TGTGCCAGCAGCTTAGGACAGGGGGGGGCCAAAAACATTCAGTACTTC
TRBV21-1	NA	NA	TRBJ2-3	CASSTVTLSGGGGTQYF	TGTGCCAGCAGCACTGTCACCCTAAGCGGGGGTGGGGGTACGCAGTATTTT
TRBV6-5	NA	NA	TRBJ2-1	CASAEYNEQFF	TGTGCCAGCGCGGAATACAATGAGCAGTTCTTC
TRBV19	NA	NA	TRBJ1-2	CASSPGGNYGYTF	TGTGCCAGTAGTCCCGGGGGGAACTATGGCTACACCTTC
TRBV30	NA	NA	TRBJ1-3	CAWSTGSSGNTIYF	TGTGCCTGGAGTACAGGGAGCTCTGGAAACACCATATATTTT
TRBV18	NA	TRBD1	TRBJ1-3	CASSPGTENTIYF	TGTGCCAGCTCACCAGGGACAGAAAACACCATATATTTT
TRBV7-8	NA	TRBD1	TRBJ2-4	CASSLGTGGIQYF	TGTGCCAGCAGCTTAGGGACAGGGGGCATTCAGTACTTC
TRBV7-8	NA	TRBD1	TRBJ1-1	CASSPHLDREDHLRTEAFF	TGTGCCAGCAGCCCCCACCTGGACAGGGAAGACCACCTTAGGACTGAAGCTTTCTTT
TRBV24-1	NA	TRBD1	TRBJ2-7	CATTGDSSYEQYF	TGTGCCACCACCGGGGACAGCTCCTACGAGCAGTACTTC
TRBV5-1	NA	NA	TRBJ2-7	CASSLEGVPYEQYF	TGCGCCAGCAGCTTGGAAGGGGTTCCTTACGAGCAGTACTTC